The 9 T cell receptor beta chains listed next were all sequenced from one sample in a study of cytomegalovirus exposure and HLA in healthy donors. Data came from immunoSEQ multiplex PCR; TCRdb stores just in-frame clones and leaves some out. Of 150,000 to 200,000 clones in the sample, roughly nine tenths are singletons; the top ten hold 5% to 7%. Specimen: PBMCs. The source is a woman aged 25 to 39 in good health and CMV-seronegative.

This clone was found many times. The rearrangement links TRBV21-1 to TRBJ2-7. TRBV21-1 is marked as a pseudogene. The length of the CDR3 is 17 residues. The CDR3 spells CASSNLEGTSSSYEQYF. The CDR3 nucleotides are TGTGCCAGCAGCAATTTGGAGGGGACATCGAGCTCCTACGAGCAGTACTTC.

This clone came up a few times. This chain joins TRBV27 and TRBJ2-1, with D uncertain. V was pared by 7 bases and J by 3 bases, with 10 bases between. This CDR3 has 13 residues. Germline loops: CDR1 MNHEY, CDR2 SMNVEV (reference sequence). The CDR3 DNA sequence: TGTGCCAGCAAGACCAGGAACTACAATGAGCAGTTCTTC. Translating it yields CASKTRNYNEQFF.

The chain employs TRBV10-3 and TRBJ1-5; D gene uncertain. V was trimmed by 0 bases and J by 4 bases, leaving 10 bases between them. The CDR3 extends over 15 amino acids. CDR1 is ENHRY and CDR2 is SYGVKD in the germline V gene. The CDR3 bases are TGTGCCATCAGTGAGTCGTTTGCAGATAATCAGCCCCAGCATTTT. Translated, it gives CAISESFADNQPQHF.

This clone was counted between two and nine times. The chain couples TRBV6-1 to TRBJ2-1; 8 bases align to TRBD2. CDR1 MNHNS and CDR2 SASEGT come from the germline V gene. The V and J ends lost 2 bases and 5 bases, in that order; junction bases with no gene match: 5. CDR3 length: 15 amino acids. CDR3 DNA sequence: TGTGCCAGCAGTGAACTCGGGGGGGTAAACAATGAGCAGTTCTTC. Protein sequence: CASSELGGVNNEQFF.

The CDR3 is CASSSTGYNEQFF. Here the CDR3 DNA reads TGTGCCAGCAGTTCGACAGGATACAATGAGCAGTTCTTC. The chain recombines TRBV27 with TRBJ2-1, with a weak D call TRBD1 (6 bases). Per the germline V gene, CDR1 is MNHEY and CDR2 is SMNVEV (reference sequence). The CDR3 length is 13 residues. Trimming pared 4 bases from V and 4 bases from J, leaving 8 bases between.

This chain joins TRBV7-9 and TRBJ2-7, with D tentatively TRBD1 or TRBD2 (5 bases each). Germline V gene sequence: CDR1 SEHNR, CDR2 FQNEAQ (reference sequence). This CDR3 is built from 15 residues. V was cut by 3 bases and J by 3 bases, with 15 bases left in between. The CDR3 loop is CASSFWDPTSYEQYF. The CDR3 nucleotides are TGTGCCAGCAGCTTTTGGGACCCAACGAGCTACGAGCAGTACTTC.

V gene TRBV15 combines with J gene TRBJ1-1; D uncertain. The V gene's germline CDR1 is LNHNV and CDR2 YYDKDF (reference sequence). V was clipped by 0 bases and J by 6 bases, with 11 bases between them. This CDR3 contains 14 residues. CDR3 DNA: TGTGCCACCAGCAGAGATTTGCGCAATCCTGAAGCTTTCTTT. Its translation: CATSRDLRNPEAFF.

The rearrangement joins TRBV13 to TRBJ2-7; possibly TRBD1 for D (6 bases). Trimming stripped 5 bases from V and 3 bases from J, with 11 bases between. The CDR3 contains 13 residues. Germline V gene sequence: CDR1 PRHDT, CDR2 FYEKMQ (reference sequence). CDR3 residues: CASSPRTDYEQYF. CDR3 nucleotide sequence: TGTGCCAGCAGCCCTCGGACAGACTACGAGCAGTACTTC.

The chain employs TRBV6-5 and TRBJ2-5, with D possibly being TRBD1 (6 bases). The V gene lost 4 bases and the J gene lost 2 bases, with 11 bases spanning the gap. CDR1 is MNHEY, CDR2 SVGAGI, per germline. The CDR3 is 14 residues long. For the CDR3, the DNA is TGTGCCAGCAGTTCCCTTGGACAGCAAGAGACCCAGTACTTC. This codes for CASSSLGQQETQYF.